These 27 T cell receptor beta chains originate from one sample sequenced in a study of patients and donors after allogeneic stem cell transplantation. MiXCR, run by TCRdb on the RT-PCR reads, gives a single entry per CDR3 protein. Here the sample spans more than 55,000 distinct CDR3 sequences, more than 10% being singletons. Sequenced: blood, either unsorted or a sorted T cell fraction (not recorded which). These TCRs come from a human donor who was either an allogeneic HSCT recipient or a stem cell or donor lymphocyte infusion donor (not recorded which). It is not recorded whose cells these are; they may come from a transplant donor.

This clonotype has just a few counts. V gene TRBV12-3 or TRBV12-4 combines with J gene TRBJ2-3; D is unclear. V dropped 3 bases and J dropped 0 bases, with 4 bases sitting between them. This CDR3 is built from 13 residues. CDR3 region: CASSFSSTDTQYF. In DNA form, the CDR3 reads TGTGCCAGCAGTTTCTCTAGCACAGATACGCAGTATTTT.

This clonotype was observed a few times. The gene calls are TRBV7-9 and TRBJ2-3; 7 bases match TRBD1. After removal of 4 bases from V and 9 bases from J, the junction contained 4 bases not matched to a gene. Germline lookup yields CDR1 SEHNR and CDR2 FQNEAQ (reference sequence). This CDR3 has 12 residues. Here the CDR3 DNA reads TGTGCCAGCAGCTACGACAGGGAGACGCAGTATTTT. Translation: CASSYDRETQYF.

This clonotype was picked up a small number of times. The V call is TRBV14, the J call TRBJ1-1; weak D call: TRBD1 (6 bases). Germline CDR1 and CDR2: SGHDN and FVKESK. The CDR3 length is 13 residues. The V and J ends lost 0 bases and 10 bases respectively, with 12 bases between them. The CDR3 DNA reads TGTGCCAGCAGCCAAGAAAGGGGGACTCGAGCTTTCTTT. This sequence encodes CASSQERGTRAFF. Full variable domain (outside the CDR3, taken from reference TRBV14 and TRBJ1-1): EAGVTQFPSHSVIEKGQTVTLRCDPISGHDNLYWYRRVMGKEIKFLLHFVKESKQDESGMPNNRFLAERTGGTYSTLKVQPAELEDSGVYFCASSQERGTRAFFGQGTRLTVV.

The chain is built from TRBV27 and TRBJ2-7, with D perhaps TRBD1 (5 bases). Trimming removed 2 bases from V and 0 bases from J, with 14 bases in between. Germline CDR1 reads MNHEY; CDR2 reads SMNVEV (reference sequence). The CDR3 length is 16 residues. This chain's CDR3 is CASSLRATAISYEQYF. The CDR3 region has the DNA TGTGCCAGCAGTTTACGGGCGACAGCCATCTCCTACGAGCAGTACTTC.

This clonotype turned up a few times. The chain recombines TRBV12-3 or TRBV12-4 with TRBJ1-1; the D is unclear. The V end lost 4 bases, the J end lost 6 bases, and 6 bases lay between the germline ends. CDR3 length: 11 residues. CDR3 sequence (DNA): TGTGCCAGCAGTTATAGCTCTGAAGCTTTCTTT. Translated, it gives CASSYSSEAFF.

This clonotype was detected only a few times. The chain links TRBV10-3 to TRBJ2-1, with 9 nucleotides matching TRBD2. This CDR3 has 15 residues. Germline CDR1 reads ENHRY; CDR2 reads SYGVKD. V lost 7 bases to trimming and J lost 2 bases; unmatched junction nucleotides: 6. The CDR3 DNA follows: TGTGCCATCAAGCCGACTAGCGGAGCCTACAATGAGCAGTTCTTC. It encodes CAIKPTSGAYNEQFF.

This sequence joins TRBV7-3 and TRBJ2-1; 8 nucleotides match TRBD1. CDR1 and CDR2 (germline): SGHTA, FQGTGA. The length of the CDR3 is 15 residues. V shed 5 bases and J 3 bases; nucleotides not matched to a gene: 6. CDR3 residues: CASSLRTGHYNEQFF. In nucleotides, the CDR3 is TGTGCCAGCAGCCTTAGGACAGGGCACTACAATGAGCAGTTCTTC.

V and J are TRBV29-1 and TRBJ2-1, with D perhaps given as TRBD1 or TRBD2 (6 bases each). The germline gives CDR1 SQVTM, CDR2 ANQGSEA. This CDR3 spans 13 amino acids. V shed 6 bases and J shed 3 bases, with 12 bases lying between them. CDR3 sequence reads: CSVAKGGYNEQFF. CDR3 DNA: TGCAGCGTAGCGAAGGGGGGCTACAATGAGCAGTTCTTC.

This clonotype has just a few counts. CDR3 in amino acids: CASSSTGQGGTEAFF. CDR3 DNA: TGTGCCAGCAGTTCGACGGGACAGGGAGGCACTGAAGCTTTCTTT. The V and J genes are TRBV12-3 or TRBV12-4 and TRBJ1-1; 9 bases match TRBD1. J gave up 4 bases and V 4 bases, and 7 bases lay outside the gene matches. This CDR3 is 15 amino acids long.

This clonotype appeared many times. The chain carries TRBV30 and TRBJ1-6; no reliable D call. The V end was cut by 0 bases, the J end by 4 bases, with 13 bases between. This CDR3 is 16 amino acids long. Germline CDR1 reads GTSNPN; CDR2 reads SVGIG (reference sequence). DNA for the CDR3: TGTGCCTGGAGTGTAAACCGTAACCTTTATAATTCACCCCTCCACTTT. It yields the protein CAWSVNRNLYNSPLHF.

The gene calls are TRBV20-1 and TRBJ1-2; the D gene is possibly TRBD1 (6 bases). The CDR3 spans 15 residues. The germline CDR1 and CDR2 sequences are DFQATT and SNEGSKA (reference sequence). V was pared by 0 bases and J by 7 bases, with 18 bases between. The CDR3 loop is CSARDGRGDPSGYTF. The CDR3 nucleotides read TGCAGTGCTAGAGATGGGAGGGGGGACCCTAGTGGCTACACCTTC.

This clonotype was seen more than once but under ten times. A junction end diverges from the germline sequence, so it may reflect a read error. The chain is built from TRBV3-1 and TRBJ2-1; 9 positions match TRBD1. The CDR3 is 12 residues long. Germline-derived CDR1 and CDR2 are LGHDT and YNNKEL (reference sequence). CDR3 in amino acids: CASSLSGTGRVF. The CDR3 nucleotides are TGTGCCAGCAGCCTCTCGGGGACAGGGCGAGTCTTC.

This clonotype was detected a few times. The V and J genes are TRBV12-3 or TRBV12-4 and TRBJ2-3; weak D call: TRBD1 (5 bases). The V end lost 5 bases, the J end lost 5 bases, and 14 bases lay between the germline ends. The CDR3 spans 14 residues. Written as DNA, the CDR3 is TGTGCCAGCAGTCCCCAGGGCACGGGAGATACGCAGTATTTT. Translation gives CASSPQGTGDTQYF.

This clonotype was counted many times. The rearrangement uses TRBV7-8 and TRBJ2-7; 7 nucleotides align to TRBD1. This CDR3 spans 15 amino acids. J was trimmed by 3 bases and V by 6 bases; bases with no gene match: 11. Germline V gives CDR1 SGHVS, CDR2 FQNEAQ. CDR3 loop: CASSRDRGSGYEQYF. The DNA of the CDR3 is TGTGCCAGCAGTCGGGACAGAGGTTCGGGCTACGAGCAGTACTTC.

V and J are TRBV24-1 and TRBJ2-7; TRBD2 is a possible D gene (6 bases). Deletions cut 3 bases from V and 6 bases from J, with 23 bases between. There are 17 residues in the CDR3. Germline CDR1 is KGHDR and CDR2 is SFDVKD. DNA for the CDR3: TGTGCCACCAGTGATCCCGGCGGGGCTTCCCCTCAAGGCGAGCAGTACTTC. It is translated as CATSDPGGASPQGEQYF.

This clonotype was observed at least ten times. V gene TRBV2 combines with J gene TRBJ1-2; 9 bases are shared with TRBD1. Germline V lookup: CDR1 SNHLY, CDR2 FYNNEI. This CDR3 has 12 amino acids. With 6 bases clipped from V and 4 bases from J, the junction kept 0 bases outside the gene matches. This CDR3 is CASRDRGYGYTF. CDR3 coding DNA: TGTGCCAGCAGGGACAGGGGCTATGGCTACACCTTC.

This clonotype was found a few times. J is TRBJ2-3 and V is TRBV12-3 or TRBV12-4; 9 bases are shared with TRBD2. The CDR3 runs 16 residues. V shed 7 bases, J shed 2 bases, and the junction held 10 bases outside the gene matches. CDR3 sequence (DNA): TGTGCCAGCACCTTCGGACTAGCGCGATTCACAGATACGCAGTATTTT. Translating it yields CASTFGLARFTDTQYF.

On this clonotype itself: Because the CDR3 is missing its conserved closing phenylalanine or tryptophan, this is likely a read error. The CDR3: CASSPRGSADTQYL. DNA for the CDR3: TGTGCCAGCAGCCCCCGGGGCAGCGCAGATACGCAGTATTTG. V is TRBV12-3 or TRBV12-4 and J is TRBJ2-3, with D tentatively TRBD1 or TRBD2 (5 bases each). The CDR3 is 14 residues long. The ends were cut back, 6 bases at V and 4 bases at J, with 14 bases in the middle.

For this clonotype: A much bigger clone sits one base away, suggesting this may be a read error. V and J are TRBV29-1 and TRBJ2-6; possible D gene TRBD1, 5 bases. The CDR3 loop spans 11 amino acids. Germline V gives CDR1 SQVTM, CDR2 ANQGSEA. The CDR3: CSATGANVPTF. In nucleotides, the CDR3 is TGCAGCGCTACTGGGGCCAACGTCCCGACTTTC.

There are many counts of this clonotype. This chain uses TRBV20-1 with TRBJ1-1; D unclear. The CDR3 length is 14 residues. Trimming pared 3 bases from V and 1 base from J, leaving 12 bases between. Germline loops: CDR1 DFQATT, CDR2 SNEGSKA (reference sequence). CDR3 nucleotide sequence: TGCAGTGCTAGGGAGGCAGGCTCGAACACTGAAGCTTTCTTT. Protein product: CSAREAGSNTEAFF.

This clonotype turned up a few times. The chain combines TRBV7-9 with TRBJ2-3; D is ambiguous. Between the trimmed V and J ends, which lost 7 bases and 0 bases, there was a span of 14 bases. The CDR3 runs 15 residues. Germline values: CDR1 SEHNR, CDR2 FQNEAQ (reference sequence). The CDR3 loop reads CASTFMAGSTDTQYF. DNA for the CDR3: TGTGCCAGCACTTTTATGGCCGGGAGCACAGATACGCAGTATTTT.

CDR3: CASSLELAGSYNEQFF. The CDR3 DNA reads TGTGCCAGCAGCTTGGAACTAGCGGGCTCCTACAATGAGCAGTTCTTC. The chain links TRBV5-4 to TRBJ2-1, with 9 bases identical to TRBD2. The CDR3 is 16 amino acids. Germline CDR1 is SGHNT and CDR2 is YYREEE (reference sequence). The J segment lost 0 bases and the V segment lost 0 bases, leaving 1 base of the junction unmatched.

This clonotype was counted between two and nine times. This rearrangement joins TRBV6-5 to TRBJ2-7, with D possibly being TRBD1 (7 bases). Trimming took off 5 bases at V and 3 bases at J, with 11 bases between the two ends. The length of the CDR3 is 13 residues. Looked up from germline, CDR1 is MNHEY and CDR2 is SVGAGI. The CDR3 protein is CASSNRGLYEQYF. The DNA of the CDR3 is TGTGCCAGCAGTAACAGGGGACTCTACGAGCAGTACTTC.

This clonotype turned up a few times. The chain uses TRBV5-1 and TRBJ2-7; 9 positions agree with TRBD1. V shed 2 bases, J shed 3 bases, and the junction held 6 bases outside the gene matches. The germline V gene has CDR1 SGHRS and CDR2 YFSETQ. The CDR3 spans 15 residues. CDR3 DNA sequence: TGCGCCAGCAGCTTACCGGGACAGGGACACTACGAGCAGTACTTC. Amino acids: CASSLPGQGHYEQYF.

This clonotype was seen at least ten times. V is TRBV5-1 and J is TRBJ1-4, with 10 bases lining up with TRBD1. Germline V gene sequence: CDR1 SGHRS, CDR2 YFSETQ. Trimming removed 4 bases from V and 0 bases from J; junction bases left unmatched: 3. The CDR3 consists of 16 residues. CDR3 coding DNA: TGCGCCAGCAGCCCGGGACAGGGGACAACTAATGAAAAACTGTTTTTT. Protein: CASSPGQGTTNEKLFF.

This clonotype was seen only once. This CDR3 is CSAVASGNTGELFF. CDR3 bases: TGCAGTGCGGTGGCTAGCGGCAACACCGGGGAGCTGTTTTTT. V is TRBV20-1 and J is TRBJ2-2; 7 bases are shared with TRBD2. CDR1 DFQATT and CDR2 SNEGSKA come from the germline V gene (reference sequence). This CDR3 comprises 14 residues. With 6 bases clipped from V and 2 bases from J, the junction kept 6 bases outside the gene matches.

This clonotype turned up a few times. This CDR3 reads CASSSQAASGILLTFDEQFF. In DNA, the CDR3 is TGTGCCAGCAGCTCCCAGGCGGCTAGCGGGATCCTCCTTACATTCGATGAGCAGTTCTTC. The chain uses TRBV7-9 and TRBJ2-1; 9 bases align to TRBD2. CDR3 size: 20 residues. The germline CDR1 and CDR2 sequences are SEHNR and FQNEAQ (reference sequence). V gave up 4 bases and J gave up 8 bases; unmatched junction bases: 24.